This T cell receptor (beta chain) is from a study of long-term antiretroviral therapy in people with HIV. V was pared by 0 bases and J by 9 bases, with 5 bases of the junction left unmatched. Germline V gene sequence: CDR1 LGHNA, CDR2 YNFKEQ. The CDR3 is 16 amino acids. Version v3.0 of the immunoSEQ assay was performed at survey level. The method was immunoSEQ multiplex PCR; TCRdb's version includes in-frame clones alone and lacks a portion of them. The table lists about 22,000 clones, roughly 85% of them singletons. The material was unsorted PBMCs, obtained 1.2 years after starting antiretroviral therapy. The genes are TRBV4-2 and TRBJ2-1; 13 bases map to TRBD2. The sequence derives from a woman aged 40 to 50 with HIV. The CDR3 spells CASSQDRGLAGSEQFF. For the CDR3, the DNA is TGTGCCAGCAGCCAAGATCGGGGACTAGCGGGATCTGAGCAGTTCTTC.